The rows below give T cell receptor beta chains drawn from one sample of a study of shared clonotypes between healthy human individuals. Profiling relied on immunoSEQ multiplex PCR, and the TCRdb table lists in-frame clones only, not all of them. The sample has some 740,000 clones; about 92% are singletons. Sequenced input: naive CD8+ T cells sorted from blood. Source of these receptors: a man in his thirties or forties in good health. Each CDR3 is given with its conserved first and last residue. The order of the fields is V gene, D gene, J gene, clone size, CDR3 protein, CDR3 DNA. A D gene is named only where the DNA matches it firmly. The listing skips clone size in some rows; elsewhere it reads once, few, many or a size class.

V gene: TRBV7-9
D gene: NA
J gene: TRBJ2-1
clone size: NA
CDR3 protein: CASFGRDPYNEQFF
CDR3 DNA: TGTGCCAGCTTTGGGCGGGATCCCTACAATGAGCAGTTCTTC

V gene: TRBV6-5
D gene: TRBD1
J gene: TRBJ1-4
clone size: NA
CDR3 protein: CASSKTGADEKLFF
CDR3 DNA: TGTGCCAGCAGCAAGACAGGGGCCGACGAAAAACTGTTTTTT

V gene: TRBV29-1
D gene: NA
J gene: TRBJ2-5
clone size: NA
CDR3 protein: CSVEVEGLGWETQYF
CDR3 DNA: TGCAGCGTTGAAGTCGAAGGCTTGGGGTGGGAGACCCAGTACTTC

V gene: TRBV2
D gene: NA
J gene: TRBJ1-5
clone size: NA
CDR3 protein: CASVSEKLSNQPQHF
CDR3 DNA: TGTGCCAGCGTAAGTGAGAAGCTAAGCAATCAGCCCCAGCATTTT

V gene: TRBV9
D gene: NA
J gene: TRBJ2-5
clone size: NA
CDR3 protein: CASSTYQETQYF
CDR3 DNA: TGTGCCAGCAGCACCTACCAAGAGACCCAGTACTTC

V gene: TRBV10-2
D gene: TRBD1
J gene: TRBJ1-4
clone size: once
CDR3 protein: CASSGRGLEKLFF
CDR3 DNA: TGCGCCAGCAGCGGCAGGGGGCTTGAAAAACTGTTTTTT

V gene: TRBV27
D gene: TRBD2
J gene: TRBJ2-7
clone size: NA
CDR3 protein: CASRAGTTRYEQYF
CDR3 DNA: TGTGCCAGCAGGGCCGGGACTACCAGATACGAGCAGTACTTC

V gene: TRBV10-2
D gene: TRBD2
J gene: TRBJ2-7
clone size: NA
CDR3 protein: CASAGLAGGGYEQYF
CDR3 DNA: TGCGCCAGCGCGGGACTAGCGGGAGGGGGCTACGAGCAGTACTTC

V gene: TRBV4-3
D gene: NA
J gene: TRBJ2-7
clone size: NA
CDR3 protein: CASSQDRTDNYEQYF
CDR3 DNA: TGCGCCAGCAGCCAAGACCGGACAGACAACTACGAGCAGTACTTC

V gene: TRBV2
D gene: TRBD1
J gene: TRBJ1-4
clone size: NA
CDR3 protein: CASRGTGAIREKLFF
CDR3 DNA: TGTGCCAGCAGGGGGACAGGGGCGATCCGTGAAAAACTGTTTTTT

V gene: TRBV10-2
D gene: NA
J gene: TRBJ1-2
clone size: NA
CDR3 protein: CASSPRDGFFDYTF
CDR3 DNA: TGCGCCAGCAGCCCCCGGGACGGTTTCTTTGACTACACCTTC

V gene: TRBV7-9
D gene: NA
J gene: TRBJ2-3
clone size: once
CDR3 protein: CASLLRTDTQYF
CDR3 DNA: TGTGCCAGCCTACTGCGCACAGATACGCAGTATTTT

V gene: TRBV7-3
D gene: TRBD2
J gene: TRBJ2-1
clone size: few
CDR3 protein: CASSLLAGAYNEQFF
CDR3 DNA: TGTGCCAGCAGCTTACTAGCGGGAGCCTACAATGAGCAGTTCTTC

V gene: TRBV5-1
D gene: TRBD2
J gene: TRBJ2-7
clone size: NA
CDR3 protein: CASSPEPSGGYEQYF
CDR3 DNA: TGCGCCAGCAGCCCCGAGCCTAGCGGGGGGTACGAGCAGTACTTC

V gene: TRBV5-4
D gene: NA
J gene: TRBJ2-3
clone size: NA
CDR3 protein: CASSLSRYTDTQYF
CDR3 DNA: TGTGCCAGCAGCTTGTCCAGATACACAGATACGCAGTATTTT

V gene: TRBV29-1
D gene: NA
J gene: TRBJ2-1
clone size: NA
CDR3 protein: CSRGESYNEQFF
CDR3 DNA: TGCTCCCGAGGGGAGTCCTACAATGAGCAGTTCTTC

V gene: TRBV27
D gene: TRBD2
J gene: TRBJ2-3
clone size: NA
CDR3 protein: CASSSKGLAGRTDTQYF
CDR3 DNA: TGTGCCAGCAGTTCCAAGGGACTAGCGGGGCGCACAGATACGCAGTATTTT

V gene: TRBV11-2
D gene: NA
J gene: TRBJ1-2
clone size: NA
CDR3 protein: CASSFGNRDGYTF
CDR3 DNA: TGTGCCAGCAGTTTTGGAAACAGGGATGGCTACACCTTC

V gene: TRBV11-1
D gene: NA
J gene: TRBJ2-7
clone size: NA
CDR3 protein: CASSPMGNTGKQYF
CDR3 DNA: TGTGCCAGCAGCCCCATGGGGAATACGGGGAAACAGTACTTC

V gene: TRBV5-5
D gene: NA
J gene: TRBJ1-5
clone size: NA
CDR3 protein: CASSFGPLGDSNQPQHF
CDR3 DNA: TGTGCCAGCAGCTTCGGGCCCCTAGGGGATAGCAATCAGCCCCAGCATTTT

V gene: TRBV7-6
D gene: NA
J gene: TRBJ2-7
clone size: NA
CDR3 protein: CASSLLGQADEQYF
CDR3 DNA: TGTGCCAGCAGCTTATTAGGGCAGGCCGACGAGCAGTACTTC

V gene: TRBV6-6
D gene: NA
J gene: TRBJ1-2
clone size: few
CDR3 protein: CASSPSPGGYGYTF
CDR3 DNA: TGTGCCAGCAGTCCCTCTCCAGGAGGCTATGGCTACACCTTC

V gene: TRBV9
D gene: NA
J gene: TRBJ2-1
clone size: many
CDR3 protein: CASSVRGNVGWLNEQFF
CDR3 DNA: TGTGCCAGCAGCGTAAGGGGGAATGTAGGGTGGTTGAATGAGCAGTTCTTC

V gene: TRBV27
D gene: TRBD2
J gene: TRBJ2-7
clone size: NA
CDR3 protein: CASGGLAGFEQYF
CDR3 DNA: TGTGCCAGCGGGGGACTAGCGGGATTCGAGCAGTACTTC

V gene: TRBV11-2
D gene: TRBD2
J gene: TRBJ2-3
clone size: NA
CDR3 protein: CASSLTSGRADTQYF
CDR3 DNA: TGTGCCAGCAGCTTGACTAGCGGGAGAGCAGATACGCAGTATTTT

V gene: TRBV10-1
D gene: NA
J gene: TRBJ2-1
clone size: NA
CDR3 protein: CASRASVGPNEQFF
CDR3 DNA: TGCGCCAGCAGGGCATCCGTGGGACCAAATGAGCAGTTCTTC

V gene: TRBV6-1
D gene: NA
J gene: TRBJ2-1
clone size: once
CDR3 protein: CASSEAGSAHNEQFF
CDR3 DNA: TGTGCCAGCAGTGAAGCCGGGAGTGCCCACAATGAGCAGTTCTTC

V gene: TRBV29-1
D gene: NA
J gene: TRBJ2-7
clone size: NA
CDR3 protein: CSVGAGIPYEQYF
CDR3 DNA: TGCAGCGTTGGGGCAGGGATACCCTATGAGCAGTACTTC

V gene: TRBV19
D gene: TRBD1
J gene: TRBJ2-7
clone size: once
CDR3 protein: CASRERTGSYEQYF
CDR3 DNA: TGTGCCAGTCGAGAAAGGACAGGCTCCTACGAGCAGTACTTC

V gene: TRBV9
D gene: NA
J gene: TRBJ2-1
clone size: once
CDR3 protein: CASSVEITVSYNEQFF
CDR3 DNA: TGTGCCAGCAGCGTAGAGATCACTGTCTCCTACAATGAGCAGTTCTTC

V gene: TRBV27
D gene: NA
J gene: TRBJ1-5
clone size: many
CDR3 protein: CASSLSPPQGNQPQHF
CDR3 DNA: TGTGCCAGCAGTTTATCCCCGCCTCAGGGGAATCAGCCCCAGCATTTT

V gene: TRBV13
D gene: NA
J gene: TRBJ1-2
clone size: NA
CDR3 protein: CASSLQVDYGYTF
CDR3 DNA: TGTGCCAGCAGCCTACAGGTCGACTATGGCTACACCTTC

V gene: TRBV2
D gene: NA
J gene: TRBJ2-7
clone size: NA
CDR3 protein: CASSEGGAGEDNYEQYF
CDR3 DNA: TGTGCCAGCAGTGAAGGGGGAGCCGGAGAGGATAACTACGAGCAGTACTTC

V gene: TRBV28
D gene: TRBD1
J gene: TRBJ2-7
clone size: NA
CDR3 protein: CASSLGTGGFSYYEQYF
CDR3 DNA: TGTGCCAGCAGTTTAGGGACAGGGGGCTTTTCGTACTACGAGCAGTACTTC

V gene: TRBV7-9
D gene: NA
J gene: TRBJ2-7
clone size: once
CDR3 protein: CASTAFGGTPTYEQYF
CDR3 DNA: TGTGCCAGCACTGCCTTTGGGGGCACACCTACCTACGAGCAGTACTTC

V gene: TRBV4-3
D gene: NA
J gene: TRBJ2-5
clone size: few
CDR3 protein: CASSQVFPSAETQYF
CDR3 DNA: TGCGCCAGCAGCCAAGTGTTCCCTTCTGCGGAGACCCAGTACTTC

V gene: TRBV19
D gene: TRBD1
J gene: TRBJ1-5
clone size: NA
CDR3 protein: CASSVTGGGNQPQHF
CDR3 DNA: TGTGCCAGTAGTGTTACAGGGGGGGGCAATCAGCCCCAGCATTTT

V gene: TRBV6-5
D gene: TRBD1
J gene: TRBJ1-2
clone size: NA
CDR3 protein: CASSSSGTGTPGYTF
CDR3 DNA: TGTGCCAGCAGTTCCTCCGGGACAGGGACCCCCGGCTACACCTTC

V gene: TRBV5-6
D gene: NA
J gene: TRBJ1-1
clone size: NA
CDR3 protein: CASSSMGTEAFF
CDR3 DNA: TGTGCCAGCAGCTCGATGGGCACTGAAGCTTTCTTT

V gene: TRBV4-3
D gene: TRBD2
J gene: TRBJ2-7
clone size: NA
CDR3 protein: CASSQASLAGAYEQYF
CDR3 DNA: TGCGCCAGCAGCCAAGCCTCCCTAGCGGGCGCCTACGAGCAGTACTTC

V gene: TRBV30
D gene: NA
J gene: TRBJ2-7
clone size: once
CDR3 protein: CAWTYGAGYEQYF
CDR3 DNA: TGTGCCTGGACGTATGGGGCGGGATACGAGCAGTACTTC

V gene: TRBV30
D gene: TRBD2
J gene: TRBJ2-1
clone size: NA
CDR3 protein: CAWSVRGGTNEQFF
CDR3 DNA: TGTGCCTGGAGTGTGCGGGGGGGGACTAATGAGCAGTTCTTC

V gene: TRBV9
D gene: TRBD1
J gene: TRBJ1-2
clone size: once
CDR3 protein: CASSGQGAGGYTF
CDR3 DNA: TGTGCCAGCAGTGGACAGGGGGCCGGTGGCTACACCTTC

V gene: TRBV4-1
D gene: NA
J gene: TRBJ2-1
clone size: NA
CDR3 protein: CASSQEETGRTLSDNEQFF
CDR3 DNA: TGCGCCAGCAGCCAAGAGGAGACAGGGAGGACTCTATCTGACAATGAGCAGTTCTTC

V gene: TRBV19
D gene: NA
J gene: TRBJ2-7
clone size: NA
CDR3 protein: CASSFGGFYEQYF
CDR3 DNA: TGTGCCAGTAGCTTTGGGGGGTTCTACGAGCAGTACTTC

V gene: TRBV10-3
D gene: TRBD2
J gene: TRBJ2-7
clone size: NA
CDR3 protein: CAISDSSRTSGRPYEQYF
CDR3 DNA: TGTGCCATCAGTGATTCCTCCCGGACTAGCGGGAGACCCTACGAGCAGTACTTC